The 10 T cell receptor beta chains reported below all come from one sample, sequenced in a study of metastatic and nonmetastatic thyroid tumors. From the PCR reads, TCRdb re-called clones with MiXCR. The sample lists about 30,000 clones, roughly 20% occurring once. Patients underwent thyroid surgery, and none had received any treatment before it. Sequencing was carried out using blood. The receptors derive from a female donor with papillary thyroid cancer or a benign thyroid nodule (not recorded which). Some clones in this sample may be carry-over from other donors' samples.

This clone was detected ten times or more. The rearrangement links TRBV6-1 to TRBJ1-3; D is unresolved. V shed 11 bases and J shed 4 bases, with 18 bases lying between them. CDR1 is MNHNS, CDR2 SASEGT, per germline. This CDR3 contains 14 residues. The CDR3: CAVAHDVQGNTIYF. CDR3 bases: TGTGCCGTGGCCCACGACGTCCAAGGAAACACCATATATTTT.

This clone was recorded many times. CDR3 protein: CASRSHTDSGNTIYF. The CDR3 DNA is TGCGCCAGCAGATCCCACACGGACTCTGGAAACACCATATATTTT. The chain employs TRBV5-1 and TRBJ1-3; the D is unclear. The CDR3 spans 15 residues. Germline CDR1 and CDR2: SGHRS and YFSETQ. Trimming shortened V by 5 bases and J by 0 bases, and 12 bases separated the two germline ends. The variable domain in full, with the rest retrieved from reference TRBV5-1 and TRBJ1-3, is KAGVTQTPRYLIKTRGQQVTLSCSPISGHRSVSWYQQTPGQGLQFLFEYFSETQRNKGNFPGRFSGRQFSNSRSEMNVSTLELGDSALYLCASRSHTDSGNTIYFGEGSWLTVV.

The chain combines TRBV7-2 with TRBJ2-5, with D possibly TRBD1 on 5 matching bases. The V gene's germline CDR1 is SGHTA and CDR2 FQGNSA. The CDR3 length is 16 residues. Trimming pared 1 base from V and 2 bases from J, leaving 14 bases between. CDR3 DNA sequence: TGTGCCAGCAGCTTAGTTCCGTCAGGGTTACAAGAGACCCAGTACTTC. Translated: CASSLVPSGLQETQYF.

The chain joins TRBV11-2 to TRBJ2-7; 8 bases line up with TRBD1. This CDR3 is built from 14 residues. Germline V lookup: CDR1 SGHAT, CDR2 FQNNGV. V was pared by 6 bases and J by 3 bases, with 7 bases of the junction left unmatched. The CDR3 sequence: CASSRIQGVYEQYF. The CDR3 coding sequence is TGTGCCAGCAGTCGGATACAGGGGGTCTACGAGCAGTACTTC.

A word on this clone: This CDR3 is missing its conserved last phenylalanine or tryptophan, likely due to a read error. Because the CDR3's place on the DNA is in doubt, the DNA is left out and the CDR3 is given as listed by TCRdb. The chain employs TRBV6-5 and TRBJ2-1; TRBD1 is taken as the D call from the table, unchecked against the DNA. The CDR3 length equals 13 residues, ends included. Germline V lookup: CDR1 MNHEY, CDR2 SVGAGI. This CDR3 reads CDSSYSGRDEPFY.

This clone turned up a few times. The chain joins TRBV27 to TRBJ1-6; D may be TRBD1 (6 bases). Trimming removed 1 base from V and 8 bases from J, with 9 bases in between. CDR3 length: 14 amino acids. CDR1 is MNHEY and CDR2 is SMNVEV in the germline V gene (reference sequence). The CDR3 reads CASSLLGADSPLHF. The CDR3, as DNA: TGTGCCAGCAGTTTATTGGGGGCTGATTCACCCCTCCACTTT.

This clone was counted a few times. The rearrangement joins TRBV6-2 or TRBV6-3 to TRBJ2-7; a weak D match, TRBD2 (5 bases). Trimming took 2 bases from V and 7 from J, leaving 9 bases between them. The CDR3 length is 12 residues. Germline V gene sequence: CDR1 MNHEY, CDR2 SVGEGT. CDR3 amino acids: CASSYIRGEQYF. The DNA for the CDR3 is TGTGCCAGCAGTTACATCCGAGGGGAGCAGTACTTC.

The chain recombines TRBV15 with TRBJ2-7; D is undetermined. V gave up 2 bases and J gave up 5 bases, with 16 bases separating them. Germline V gives CDR1 LNHNV, CDR2 YYDKDF (reference sequence). CDR3 length: 15 amino acids. CDR3 in DNA: TGTGCCACCAGCAGATATGAATTATCGATACACGAGCAGTACTTC. It encodes CATSRYELSIHEQYF.

This clone was recorded many times. This specimen includes other DNA sequences encoding the same CDR3. This chain joins TRBV6-1 and TRBJ1-1; D is ambiguous. V lost 6 bases and J 3 bases, leaving 14 bases between the germline ends. Germline CDR1 is MNHNS and CDR2 is SASEGT. The CDR3 spans 14 residues. The CDR3 reads CASRGERVDTEAFF. DNA for the CDR3: TGTGCCAGCAGGGGAGAGCGGGTCGACACTGAAGCTTTCTTT.

This clone was detected ten times or more. The gene calls are TRBV20-1 and TRBJ2-1; TRBD2 matches at 8 bases. Trimming removed 3 bases from V and 9 bases from J; junction bases left unmatched: 7. Germline CDR1 is DFQATT and CDR2 is SNEGSKA (reference sequence). CDR3 length: 13 residues. The CDR3 protein is CSASDGRAAEQFF. The DNA of the CDR3 is TGCAGTGCTAGTGACGGGAGGGCCGCTGAGCAGTTCTTC.